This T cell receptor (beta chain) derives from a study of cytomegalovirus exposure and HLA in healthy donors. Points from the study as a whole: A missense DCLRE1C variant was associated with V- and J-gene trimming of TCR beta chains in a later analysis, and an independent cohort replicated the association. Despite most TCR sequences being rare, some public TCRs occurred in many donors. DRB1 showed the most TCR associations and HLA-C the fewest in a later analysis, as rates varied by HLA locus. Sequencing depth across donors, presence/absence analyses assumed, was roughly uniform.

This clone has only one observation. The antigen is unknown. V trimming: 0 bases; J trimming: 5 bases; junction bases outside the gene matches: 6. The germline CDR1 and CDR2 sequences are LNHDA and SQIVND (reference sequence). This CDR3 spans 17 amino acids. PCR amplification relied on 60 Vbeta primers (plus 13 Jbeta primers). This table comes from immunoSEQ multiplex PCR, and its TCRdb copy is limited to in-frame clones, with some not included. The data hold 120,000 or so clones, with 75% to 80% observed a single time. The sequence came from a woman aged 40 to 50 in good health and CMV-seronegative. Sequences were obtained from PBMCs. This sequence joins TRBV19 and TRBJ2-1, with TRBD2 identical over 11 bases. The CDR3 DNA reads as TGTGCCAGTAGTATAGATTATGGACTAGCGGGTAACAATGAGCAGTTCTTC. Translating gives CASSIDYGLAGNNEQFF.